This TCR beta chain was captured by sequencing in a study of cytomegalovirus exposure and HLA in healthy donors. This CDR3 is 13 amino acids long. The V end lost 1 base, the J end lost 3 bases, and 5 bases lay between the germline ends. The germline V gene has CDR1 LGHNA and CDR2 YNFKEQ. About this clone: Its target is unknown.

TCRdb's table, derived via immunoSEQ multiplex PCR, lists solely in-frame clones and lacks some. The sample has approximately 300,000 clones, around 87% seen once. Study results and caveats: TCR clusters originating in the first cohort tended to co-occur in the 100 to 150 validation repertoires, according to a later analysis. Generally TCR sequences proved uncommon, though certain public TCRs appeared in numerous donors. CMV antigen specificity was confirmed in vitro for a few CMV-associated chains. Cytomegalovirus association was assigned to 170 or so TCR beta chains.

The receptor's source is a woman under 40 in good health and CMV-seropositive. The sequenced sample consisted of PBMCs. The chain uses TRBV4-2 and TRBJ2-3; D is ambiguous. The CDR3 DNA sequence: TGTGCCAGCAGCCAAGCTCAGACAGATACGCAGTATTTT. Amino acid sequence: CASSQAQTDTQYF.